This T cell receptor beta chain was captured in a study of identical twins. The authors used template switching to add a universal primer site and gave cDNA unique molecular identifiers. TCRdb reprocessed the 5' RACE reads via MiXCR and lists one record per CDR3 protein. The sample contains approximately 700,000 distinct CDR3 sequences, around 6% of which appear only once. This clonotype was detected only a few times. CDR3 length: 19 residues. With 5 bases clipped from V and 0 bases from J, the junction kept 14 bases outside the gene matches. CDR1 DFQATT and CDR2 SNEGSKA come from the germline V gene (reference sequence).

This rearrangement joins TRBV20-1 to TRBJ2-1; the match to TRBD2 covers 12 bases. The clonotype originates from a man in his late teens or twenties in good health. The sequenced sample was naive T cells sorted from blood. CDR3 DNA sequence: TGCAGTGCTCGGTACACTAGCGGGAGGACCCAGAGCTCCTACAATGAGCAGTTCTTC. Residues: CSARYTSGRTQSSYNEQFF.